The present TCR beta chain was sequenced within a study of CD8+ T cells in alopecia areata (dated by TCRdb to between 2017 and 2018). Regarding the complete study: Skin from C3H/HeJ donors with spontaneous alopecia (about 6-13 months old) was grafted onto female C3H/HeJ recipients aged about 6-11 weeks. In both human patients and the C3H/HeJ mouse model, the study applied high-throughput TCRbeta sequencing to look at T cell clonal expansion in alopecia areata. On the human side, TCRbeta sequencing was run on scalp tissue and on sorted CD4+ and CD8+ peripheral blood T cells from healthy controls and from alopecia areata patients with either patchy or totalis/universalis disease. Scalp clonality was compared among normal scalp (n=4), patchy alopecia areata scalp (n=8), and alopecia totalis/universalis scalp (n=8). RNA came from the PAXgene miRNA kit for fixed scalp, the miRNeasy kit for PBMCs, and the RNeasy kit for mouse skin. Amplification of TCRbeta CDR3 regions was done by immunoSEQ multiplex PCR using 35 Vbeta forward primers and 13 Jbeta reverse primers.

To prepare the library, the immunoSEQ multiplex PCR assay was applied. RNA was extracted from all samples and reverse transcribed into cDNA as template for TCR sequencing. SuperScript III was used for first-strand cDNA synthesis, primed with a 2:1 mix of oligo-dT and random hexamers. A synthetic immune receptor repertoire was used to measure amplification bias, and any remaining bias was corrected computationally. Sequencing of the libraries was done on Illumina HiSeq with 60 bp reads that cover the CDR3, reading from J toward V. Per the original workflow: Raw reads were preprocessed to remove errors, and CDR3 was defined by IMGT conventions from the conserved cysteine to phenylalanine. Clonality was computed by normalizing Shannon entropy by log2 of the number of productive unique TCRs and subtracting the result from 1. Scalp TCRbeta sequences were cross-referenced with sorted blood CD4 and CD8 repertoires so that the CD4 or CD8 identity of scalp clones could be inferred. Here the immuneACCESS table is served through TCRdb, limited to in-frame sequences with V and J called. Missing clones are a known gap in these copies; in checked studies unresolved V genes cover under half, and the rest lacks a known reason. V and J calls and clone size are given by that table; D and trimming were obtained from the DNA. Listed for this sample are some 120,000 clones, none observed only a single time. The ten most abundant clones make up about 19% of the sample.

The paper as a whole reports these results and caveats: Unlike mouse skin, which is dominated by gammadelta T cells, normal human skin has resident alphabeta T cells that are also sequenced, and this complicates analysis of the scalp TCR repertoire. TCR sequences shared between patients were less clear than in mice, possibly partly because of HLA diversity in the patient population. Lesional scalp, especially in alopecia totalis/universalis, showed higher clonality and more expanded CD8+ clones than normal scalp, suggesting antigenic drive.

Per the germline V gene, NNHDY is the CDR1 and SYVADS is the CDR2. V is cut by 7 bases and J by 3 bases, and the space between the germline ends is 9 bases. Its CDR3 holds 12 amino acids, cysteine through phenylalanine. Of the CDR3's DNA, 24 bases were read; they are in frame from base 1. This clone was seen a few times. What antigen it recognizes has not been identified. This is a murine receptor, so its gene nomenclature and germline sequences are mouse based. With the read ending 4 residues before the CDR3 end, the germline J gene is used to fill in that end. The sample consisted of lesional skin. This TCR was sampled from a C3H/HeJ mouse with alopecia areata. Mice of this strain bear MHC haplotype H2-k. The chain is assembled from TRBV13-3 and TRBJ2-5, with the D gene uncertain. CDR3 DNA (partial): TGTGCCAGCTCGATAACACAAGAC. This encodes CASSITQD. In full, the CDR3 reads CASSITQDTQYF. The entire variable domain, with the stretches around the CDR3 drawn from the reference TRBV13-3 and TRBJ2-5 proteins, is EAAVTQSPRSKVAVTGGKVTLSCHQTNNHDYMYWYRQDTGHGLRLIHYSYVADSTEKGDIPDGYKASRPSQENFSLILELASLSQTAVYFCASSITQDTQYFGPGTRLLVL.